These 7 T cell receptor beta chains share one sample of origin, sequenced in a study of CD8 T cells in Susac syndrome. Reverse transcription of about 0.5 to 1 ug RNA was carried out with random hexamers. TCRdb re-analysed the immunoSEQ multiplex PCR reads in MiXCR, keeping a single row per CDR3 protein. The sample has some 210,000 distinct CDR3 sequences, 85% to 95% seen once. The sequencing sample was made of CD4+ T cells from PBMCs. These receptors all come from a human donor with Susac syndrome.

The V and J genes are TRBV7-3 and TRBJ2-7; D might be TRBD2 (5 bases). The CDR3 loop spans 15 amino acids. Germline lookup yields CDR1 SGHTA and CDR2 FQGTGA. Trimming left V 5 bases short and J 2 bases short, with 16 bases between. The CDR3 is CASSITHGDTYEQYF. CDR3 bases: TGTGCCAGCAGCATTACCCACGGGGATACCTACGAGCAGTACTTC.

In nucleotides, the CDR3 is TGTGCCAGCAGTTTAGTACAGACTCGGACCGGGGAGCTGTTTTTT. Amino acid sequence: CASSLVQTRTGELFF. The chain combines TRBV12-3 or TRBV12-4 with TRBJ2-2; no clear D gene. The CDR3 length is 15 residues. Deletions cut 1 base from V and 5 bases from J, with 11 bases between.

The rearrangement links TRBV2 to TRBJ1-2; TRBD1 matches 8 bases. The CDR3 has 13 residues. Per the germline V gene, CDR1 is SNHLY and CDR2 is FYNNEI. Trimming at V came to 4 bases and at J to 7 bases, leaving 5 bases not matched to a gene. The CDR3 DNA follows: TGTGCCAGCAGTGTCAGGGGGCAAGGTGGCTACACCTTC. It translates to CASSVRGQGGYTF.

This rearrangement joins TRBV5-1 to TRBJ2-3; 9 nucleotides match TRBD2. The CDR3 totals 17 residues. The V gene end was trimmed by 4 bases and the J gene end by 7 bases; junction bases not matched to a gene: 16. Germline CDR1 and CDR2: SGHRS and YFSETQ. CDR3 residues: CASSPTPQRGDSNTQYF. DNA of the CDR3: TGCGCCAGCAGCCCTACCCCTCAGCGGGGGGATTCGAATACGCAGTATTTT.

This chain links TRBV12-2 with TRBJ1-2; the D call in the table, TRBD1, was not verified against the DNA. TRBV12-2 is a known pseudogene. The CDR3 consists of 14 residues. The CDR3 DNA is TGTGCAAGTCGCTTCGACAGGGTGGTCTATGGCTACACCTTC. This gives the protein CASRFDRVVYGYTF.

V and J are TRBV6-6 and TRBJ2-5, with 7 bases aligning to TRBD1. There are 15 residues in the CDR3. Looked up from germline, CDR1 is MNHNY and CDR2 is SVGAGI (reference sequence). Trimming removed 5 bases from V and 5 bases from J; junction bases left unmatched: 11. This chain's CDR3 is CASSGRGQSTETQYF. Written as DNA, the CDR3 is TGTGCCAGCAGTGGACGGGGACAGTCCACGGAGACCCAGTACTTC.

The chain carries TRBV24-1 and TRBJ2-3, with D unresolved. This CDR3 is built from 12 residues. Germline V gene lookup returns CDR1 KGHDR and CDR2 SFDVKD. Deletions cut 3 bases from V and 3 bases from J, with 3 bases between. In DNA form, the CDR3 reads TGTGCCACCAGTGATCCGACAGATACGCAGTATTTT. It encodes CATSDPTDTQYF.